Below, 13 T cell receptor beta chains from the same sample are listed, as sequenced in a study of vaccination and CD4 T cells after COVID-19. These receptors have no identified antigens. Oncomine TCR Beta short-read sequencing was applied to DNA from cultured CD4+ T cells. TCRdb itself ran the PCR reads through MiXCR, one entry per CDR3 protein. The sample lists some 7,400 distinct CDR3 sequences; about 50% were seen once. Treatment described: 10-day PBMC culture with coronavirus spike peptide pools or control peptides (ViraFEST assay). Sequencing was carried out using CD4+ T cells from blood, cultured in vitro. These receptors all come from a human donor who had recovered from COVID-19.

This clonotype has only a few counts. The rearrangement links TRBV30 to TRBJ1-6; 7 nucleotides line up with TRBD1. The V gene end was trimmed by 3 bases and the J gene end by 4 bases; junction bases not matched to a gene: 0. Germline V CDR1 and CDR2: GTSNPN, SVGIG (reference sequence). CDR3 length: 13 residues. The CDR3 coding sequence is TGTGCCTGGAGGGGACAGTATAATTCACCCCTCCACTTT. Encoded protein: CAWRGQYNSPLHF.

This chain links TRBV11-2 with TRBJ2-7; 7 bases align to TRBD1. From germline, CDR1 is SGHAT and CDR2 FQNNGV. V lost 2 bases and J lost 2; bases outside the gene matches: 6. There are 15 residues in the CDR3. The CDR3 sequence is CASSLSDRETYEQYF. The CDR3 DNA follows: TGTGCCAGCAGCTTATCCGACAGGGAGACCTACGAGCAGTACTTC.

This chain joins TRBV12-3 or TRBV12-4 and TRBJ1-1; tentatively, D is TRBD1 (5 bases). The CDR3 runs to 16 residues. V was shortened by 4 bases and J by 1 base, with 16 bases between the two germline ends. Here the CDR3 reads CASSYETGPSNTEAFF. The CDR3 nucleotides read TGTGCCAGCAGTTATGAAACAGGCCCTTCGAACACTGAAGCTTTCTTT.

The chain uses TRBV6-1 and TRBJ1-1; a weak D match, TRBD1 (5 bases). The CDR3 sequence is 13 residues long. Trimming cost V 10 bases and J 3 bases, with 15 bases left between them. Germline values: CDR1 MNHNS, CDR2 SASEGT. The CDR3 nucleotides read TGTGCCACCACTAGGGGTAGGGACACTGAAGCTTTCTTT. Encoded protein: CATTRGRDTEAFF.

J is TRBJ2-2 and V is TRBV21-1. TRBV21-1 is classified as a pseudogene. This CDR3 is built from 15 residues. The CDR3 sequence is CASSTTREDTGELFF. The CDR3 bases are TGTGCCAGCAGTACGACCCGTGAAGACACCGGGGAGCTGTTTTTT.

V and J are TRBV6-1 and TRBJ1-1, with 9 positions matching TRBD1. In germline, CDR1 is MNHNS, CDR2 SASEGT. CDR3 length: 16 amino acids. With 6 bases clipped from V and 0 bases from J, the junction kept 8 bases outside the gene matches. As DNA, the CDR3 is TGTGCCAGCAGGGCGACAGGGGGGGGTATGAACACTGAAGCTTTCTTT. It codes for CASRATGGGMNTEAFF.

The chain is built from TRBV6-1 and TRBJ1-4; D not resolved. Trimming left V 4 bases short and J 8 bases short, with 11 bases between. The CDR3 has 13 amino acids. From germline, CDR1 is MNHNS and CDR2 SASEGT. CDR3 coding DNA: TGTGCCAGCAGTGGGGTCGAGAGGGAAAAACTGTTTTTT. Its translation: CASSGVEREKLFF.

About this clonotype itself: Germline is not matched at one junction end, which may reflect a read error. V usage is TRBV12-5 and J usage is TRBJ2-7; tentative D call: TRBD2 (5 bases). The germline V gene has CDR1 LGHNT and CDR2 FRNRAP. The CDR3 has 11 amino acids. The CDR3 loop is CVSGSGYEQYF. The CDR3 DNA reads TGTGTTAGTGGTTCGGGATACGAGCAGTACTTC.

This clonotype has more than one count but fewer than ten. This sequence joins TRBV12-3 or TRBV12-4 and TRBJ2-4; perhaps TRBD2 as D (7 bases). The ends were cut back, 5 bases at V and 6 bases at J, with 14 bases in the middle. The CDR3 consists of 14 residues. CDR3: CASSLGGETNIQYF. The CDR3 coding sequence is TGTGCCAGCAGTCTAGGGGGGGAGACAAACATTCAGTACTTC.

This chain uses TRBV20-1 with TRBJ1-5; 7 nucleotides match TRBD1. This CDR3 spans 16 amino acids. Germline values: CDR1 DFQATT, CDR2 SNEGSKA (reference sequence). The ends lost 5 bases at V and 0 bases at J; junction bases unmatched: 10. CDR3 DNA: TGCAGTGCTTCGACAGGGAGTTTTTATAGCAATCAGCCCCAGCATTTT. Protein sequence: CSASTGSFYSNQPQHF.

In this sample, this clonotype turned up once. This chain connects TRBV7-2 to TRBJ2-1, with a possible D match to TRBD1 (6 bases). The CDR3 length is 15 residues. The V end lost 1 base, the J end lost 9 bases, and 16 bases lay between the germline ends. The germline CDR1 and CDR2 sequences are SGHTA and FQGNSA. The CDR3 nucleotides are TGTGCCAGCAGCTTAGGCGGCAGGGGTTACGGTGAGCAGTTCTTC. It specifies CASSLGGRGYGEQFF.

Written as DNA, the CDR3 is TGTGCCAGCAGCCAAGGGTCCTTAGGGGACTATGGCTACACCTTC. Protein sequence: CASSQGSLGDYGYTF. The V call is TRBV5-4, the J call TRBJ1-2; possible D gene TRBD1, 5 bases. The germline V gene encodes CDR1 SGHNT and CDR2 YYREEE (reference sequence). CDR3 length: 15 amino acids. Trimming shortened V by 4 bases and J by 3 bases, and 16 bases separated the two germline ends.

This chain links TRBV5-1 with TRBJ1-1, with D tentatively TRBD1 (5 bases). V lost 1 base to trimming and J lost 7 bases, with 8 bases between them. The V gene's germline CDR1 is SGHRS and CDR2 YFSETQ. This CDR3 is 12 amino acids long. CDR3 bases: TGCGCCAGCAGCTTGCCGGGACTTGAAGCTTTCTTT. It codes for CASSLPGLEAFF. The entire variable domain, with the rest obtained from reference TRBV5-1 and TRBJ1-1, is as follows: KAGVTQTPRYLIKTRGQQVTLSCSPISGHRSVSWYQQTPGQGLQFLFEYFSETQRNKGNFPGRFSGRQFSNSRSEMNVSTLELGDSALYLCASSLPGLEAFFGQGTRLTVV.